Below are 29 T cell receptor beta chains sequenced from a single sample in a study of monozygotic twins with inflammatory bowel disease. TCRdb re-called the 5' RACE reads and catalogs CDR3 proteins one per entry, DNA excluded. This table lists 300,000 to 400,000 distinct CDR3 sequences. Source material: blood. The receptors derive from a human donor with ulcerative colitis or Crohn's disease, or a healthy co-twin of an affected twin (not recorded which).

This sequence joins TRBV5-1 and TRBJ1-1; TCRdb selects TRBD1, and the lack of DNA leaves this call unchecked. The CDR3 is 14 amino acids. Germline values: CDR1 SGHRS, CDR2 YFSETQ. The CDR3 sequence is CASREQGLDTEAFF.

The V call is TRBV7-9, the J call TRBJ1-1. Germline values: CDR1 SEHNR, CDR2 FQNEAQ (reference sequence). This CDR3 has 11 residues. CDR3 residues: CASSLGGGTFF.

V usage is TRBV7-2 and J usage is TRBJ1-2. The CDR3 sequence is 15 residues long. Germline assignment: CDR1 SGHTA and CDR2 FQGNSA. CDR3 residues: CASSLYPSPFYGYTF.

The rearrangement links TRBV5-1 to TRBJ2-3; the D call of TRBD1 rests on TCRdb alone, since no DNA is present to check it. The CDR3 consists of 16 residues. Germline lookup yields CDR1 SGHRS and CDR2 YFSETQ. CDR3: CASSLQGAMGTDTQYF.

The rearrangement links TRBV7-9 to TRBJ2-7; TCRdb reports TRBD1, a call that lacks DNA to check it against. The CDR3 has 14 amino acids. Germline V CDR1 and CDR2: SEHNR, FQNEAQ (reference sequence). The CDR3 reads CASSVAGGQGEQYF. Full variable domain (rest looked up from reference TRBV7-9 and TRBJ2-7): DTGVSQNPRHKITKRGQNVTFRCDPISEHNRLYWYRQTLGQGPEFLTYFQNEAQLEKSRLLSDRFSAERPKGSFSTLEIQRTEQGDSAMYLCASSVAGGQGEQYFGPGTRLTVT.

The gene calls are TRBV7-2 and TRBJ2-1. CDR1 is SGHTA and CDR2 is FQGNSA in the germline V gene. This CDR3 region has 12 residues. CDR3 loop: CASSLLETEQFF.

The V call is TRBV4-3, the J call TRBJ2-3; TCRdb outputs TRBD2, but without DNA this stays unchecked. Germline V gives CDR1 LGHNA, CDR2 YSLEER. The length of the CDR3 is 15 residues. The CDR3 reads CASSQEPSGGYTQYF.

This chain connects TRBV12-3 or TRBV12-4 to TRBJ1-2; lacking DNA, the TRBD1 call made by TCRdb goes unchecked. The length of the CDR3 is 12 residues. The CDR3 protein is CASTAGEYGYTF.

V and J are TRBV4-1 and TRBJ2-1; without DNA, the TCRdb call of TRBD2 cannot be checked. Germline CDR1 reads MGHRA; CDR2 reads YSYEKL. The CDR3 runs 17 residues. The CDR3 here is CASSQIGGRAFNNEQFF.

The chain carries TRBV30 and TRBJ1-2; no DNA is available, so the TRBD1 call from TCRdb remains unchecked. This CDR3 contains 15 residues. From germline, CDR1 is GTSNPN and CDR2 SVGIG (reference sequence). Here the CDR3 reads CAWSPTGTAVAGYTF.

This chain uses TRBV4-1 with TRBJ2-1. This CDR3 is 17 amino acids long. Germline assignment: CDR1 MGHRA and CDR2 YSYEKL. CDR3: CASSQGTVGRYYNEQFF.

V gene TRBV6-5 combines with J gene TRBJ2-2; there is no DNA to check the TCRdb D call of TRBD1. Per germline, CDR1 MNHEY and CDR2 SVGAGI. The CDR3 consists of 16 residues. The CDR3: CASSFTGRANTGELFF.

The chain has TRBV20-1 and TRBJ2-3; the TCRdb D gene call, TRBD1, has no DNA to confirm it. The CDR3 loop spans 15 amino acids. Germline assignment: CDR1 DFQATT and CDR2 SNEGSKA (reference sequence). The CDR3 protein is CSAGAGTGVLDTQYF.

The chain is built from TRBV20-1 and TRBJ2-1; there is no DNA to check the TCRdb D call of TRBD2. The CDR3 has 19 residues. The germline V gene has CDR1 DFQATT and CDR2 SNEGSKA (reference sequence). This chain's CDR3 is CSAQAGTSRRALRDNEQFF.

The chain combines TRBV2 with TRBJ1-2; no DNA is available, so the TRBD1 call from TCRdb remains unchecked. Germline CDR1 reads SNHLY; CDR2 reads FYNNEI. The CDR3 contains 16 residues. CDR3 protein: CARDAGAGSFNYGYTF.

The rearrangement links TRBV7-9 to TRBJ2-7; TCRdb's D call, TRBD1, is unchecked because there is no DNA. The CDR3 is 13 amino acids. From germline, CDR1 is SEHNR and CDR2 FQNEAQ (reference sequence). This CDR3 is CASSLDPGNEQYF. Filled out from reference TRBV7-9 and TRBJ2-7, the complete variable domain reads DTGVSQNPRHKITKRGQNVTFRCDPISEHNRLYWYRQTLGQGPEFLTYFQNEAQLEKSRLLSDRFSAERPKGSFSTLEIQRTEQGDSAMYLCASSLDPGNEQYFGPGTRLTVT.

The chain is built from TRBV20-1 and TRBJ2-1; with no DNA, the TCRdb D assignment of TRBD1 cannot be verified. Germline V gene lookup returns CDR1 DFQATT and CDR2 SNEGSKA (reference sequence). The CDR3 length is 13 residues. This CDR3 reads CSALWPGIYEQFF.

The chain is built from TRBV19 and TRBJ2-7; TCRdb picks TRBD1, but there is no DNA to check that call. Germline values: CDR1 LNHDA, CDR2 SQIVND (reference sequence). This CDR3 is 15 amino acids long. The CDR3 loop reads CASMRKRGEIYEQYF.

The CDR3 protein is CASNDRSNTGELFF. J is TRBJ2-2 and V is TRBV5-1; TCRdb gives TRBD1 as the D gene, but with no DNA this cannot be confirmed. The germline CDR1 and CDR2 sequences are SGHRS and YFSETQ. The CDR3 loop spans 14 amino acids.

The rearrangement joins TRBV6-2 or TRBV6-3 to TRBJ1-3; the TCRdb call, TRBD1, lacks DNA for checking. Germline V gene lookup returns CDR1 MNHEY and CDR2 SVGEGT. The CDR3 loop spans 16 amino acids. The CDR3 loop reads CASIPGGMKSGNTIYF.

The chain has TRBV28 and TRBJ2-7; TCRdb's D call of TRBD1 is untestable without DNA. Germline-derived CDR1 and CDR2 are MDHEN and SYDVKM. The CDR3 spans 15 residues. The CDR3 loop reads CASSQPQGFSYEQYF.

The chain joins TRBV12-3 or TRBV12-4 to TRBJ2-1; TCRdb proposes TRBD1, but this gene call is untestable without DNA. The CDR3 totals 14 residues. CDR3 protein: CASSLVPVSDEQFF.

V is TRBV4-1 and J is TRBJ1-6. The CDR3 length is 15 residues. Germline CDR1 reads MGHRA; CDR2 reads YSYEKL. The CDR3: CASSQGPPRNSPLHF.

The CDR3 loop reads CASSSDRPGAGVYTF. The J gene is TRBJ1-2, the V gene TRBV5-1. Germline loops: CDR1 SGHRS, CDR2 YFSETQ. The CDR3 is 15 residues long.

The chain joins TRBV9 to TRBJ2-1; TCRdb gives TRBD2 as the D gene, but with no DNA this cannot be confirmed. This CDR3 has 15 residues. The V gene's germline CDR1 is SGDLS and CDR2 YYNGEE. The CDR3 reads CASRDDTGGSDEQFF.

This sequence joins TRBV20-1 and TRBJ1-1; as DNA is missing, the TRBD1 call by TCRdb cannot be tested. Germline CDR1 and CDR2: DFQATT and SNEGSKA (reference sequence). CDR3 size: 15 residues. CDR3 protein: CSIPPRGGILTEAFF.

V usage is TRBV12-3 or TRBV12-4 and J usage is TRBJ1-2; TCRdb names TRBD1, which stays unverified in the absence of DNA. The CDR3 has 13 residues. CDR3 in amino acids: CASKLTGVYGYTF.

The chain links TRBV6-2 or TRBV6-3 to TRBJ1-5; TCRdb's D call of TRBD1 is untestable without DNA. This CDR3 is 14 amino acids long. Germline assignment: CDR1 MNHEY and CDR2 SVGEGT. Here the CDR3 reads CASSYGTENQPQHF.

The gene calls are TRBV7-6 and TRBJ2-2. CDR3 size: 16 residues. The germline V gene encodes CDR1 SGHVS and CDR2 FNYEAQ. The CDR3 loop is CASSSSGRVNTGELFF.